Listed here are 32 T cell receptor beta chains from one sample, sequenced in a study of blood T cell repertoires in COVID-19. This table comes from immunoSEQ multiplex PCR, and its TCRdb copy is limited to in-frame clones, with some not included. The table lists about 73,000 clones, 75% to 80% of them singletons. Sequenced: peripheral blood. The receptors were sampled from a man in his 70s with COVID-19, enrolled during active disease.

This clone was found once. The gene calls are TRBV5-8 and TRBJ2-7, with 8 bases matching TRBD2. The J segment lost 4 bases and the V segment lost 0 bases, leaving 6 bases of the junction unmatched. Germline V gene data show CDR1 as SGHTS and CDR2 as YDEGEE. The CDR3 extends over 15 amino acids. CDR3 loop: CASSLGGLVLYEQYF. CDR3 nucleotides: TGTGCCAGCAGCTTGGGGGGACTAGTCCTTTACGAGCAGTACTTC.

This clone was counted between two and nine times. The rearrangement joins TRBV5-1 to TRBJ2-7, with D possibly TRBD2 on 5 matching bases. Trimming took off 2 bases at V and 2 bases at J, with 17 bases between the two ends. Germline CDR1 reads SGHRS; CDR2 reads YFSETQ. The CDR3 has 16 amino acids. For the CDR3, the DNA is TGCGCCAGCAGCTTAGCACTAGAGACAACAACCTACGAGCAGTACTTC. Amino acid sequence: CASSLALETTTYEQYF.

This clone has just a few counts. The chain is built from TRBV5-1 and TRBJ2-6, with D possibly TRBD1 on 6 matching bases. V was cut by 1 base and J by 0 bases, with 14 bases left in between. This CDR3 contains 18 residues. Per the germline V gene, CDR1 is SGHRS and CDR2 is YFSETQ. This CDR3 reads CASSLSQGLFSGANVLTF. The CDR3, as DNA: TGCGCCAGCAGCTTGTCCCAGGGGCTCTTCTCTGGGGCCAACGTCCTGACTTTC. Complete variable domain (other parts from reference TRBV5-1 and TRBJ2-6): KAGVTQTPRYLIKTRGQQVTLSCSPISGHRSVSWYQQTPGQGLQFLFEYFSETQRNKGNFPGRFSGRQFSNSRSEMNVSTLELGDSALYLCASSLSQGLFSGANVLTFGAGSRLTVL.

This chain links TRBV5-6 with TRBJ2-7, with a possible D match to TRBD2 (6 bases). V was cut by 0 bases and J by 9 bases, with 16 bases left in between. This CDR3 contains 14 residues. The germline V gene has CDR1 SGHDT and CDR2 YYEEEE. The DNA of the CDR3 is TGTGCCAGCAGCTTGGGGCAGCGGGTGAGTGGGCAGTACTTC. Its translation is CASSLGQRVSGQYF.

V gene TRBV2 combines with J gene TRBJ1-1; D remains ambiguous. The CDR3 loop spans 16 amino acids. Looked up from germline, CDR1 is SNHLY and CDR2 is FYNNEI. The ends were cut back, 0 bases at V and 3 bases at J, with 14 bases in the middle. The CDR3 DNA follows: TGTGCCAGCAGTGAAGCAGGGTTCTGGAGGGACACTGAAGCTTTCTTT. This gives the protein CASSEAGFWRDTEAFF.

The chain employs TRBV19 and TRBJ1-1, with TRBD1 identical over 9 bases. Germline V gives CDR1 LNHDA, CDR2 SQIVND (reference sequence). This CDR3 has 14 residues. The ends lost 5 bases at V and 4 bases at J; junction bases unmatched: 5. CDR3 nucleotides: TGTGCCAGTAGTTTGACAGGGGGGGGCACTGAAGCTTTCTTT. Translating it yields CASSLTGGGTEAFF.

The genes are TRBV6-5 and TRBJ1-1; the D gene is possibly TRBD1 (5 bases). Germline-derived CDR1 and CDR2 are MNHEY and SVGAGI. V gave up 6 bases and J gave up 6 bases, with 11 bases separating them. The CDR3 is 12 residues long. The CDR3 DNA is TGTGCCAGCAGGGACGACAGTTCTGAAGCTTTCTTT. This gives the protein CASRDDSSEAFF.

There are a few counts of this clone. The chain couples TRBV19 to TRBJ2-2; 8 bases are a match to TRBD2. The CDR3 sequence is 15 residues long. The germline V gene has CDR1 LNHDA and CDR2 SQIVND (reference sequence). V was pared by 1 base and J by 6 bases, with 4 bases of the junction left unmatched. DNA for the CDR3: TGTGCCAGTAGTATAGTGAGGACTAGCTCCGGGGAGCTGTTTTTT. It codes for CASSIVRTSSGELFF.

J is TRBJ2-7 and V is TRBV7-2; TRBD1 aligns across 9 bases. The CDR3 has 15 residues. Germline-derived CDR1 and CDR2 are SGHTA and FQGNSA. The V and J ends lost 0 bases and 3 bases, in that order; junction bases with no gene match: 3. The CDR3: CASSLAGTGIYEQYF. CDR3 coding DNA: TGTGCCAGCAGCTTAGCGGGGACAGGGATCTACGAGCAGTACTTC.

The DNA for the CDR3 is TGTGCCAGCAGCGTCCAGGGGAATCAGCCCCAGCATTTT. It encodes CASSVQGNQPQHF. V is TRBV7-2 and J is TRBJ1-5, with TRBD1 as a possible D gene (6 bases). Trimming pared 5 bases from V and 4 bases from J, leaving 9 bases between. The CDR3 has 13 residues. Germline CDR1 is SGHTA and CDR2 is FQGNSA.

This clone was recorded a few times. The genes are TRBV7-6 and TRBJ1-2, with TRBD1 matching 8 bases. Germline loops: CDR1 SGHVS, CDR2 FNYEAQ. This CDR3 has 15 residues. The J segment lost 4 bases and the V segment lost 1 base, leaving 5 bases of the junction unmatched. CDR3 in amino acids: CASSLVAGGFYGYTF. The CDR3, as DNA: TGTGCCAGCAGCTTAGTGGCAGGGGGCTTCTATGGCTACACCTTC.

The chain's CDR3 is CASSVTSGVVIAKNIQYF. The CDR3 DNA follows: TGTGCCAGCAGTGTGACTAGCGGGGTAGTAATTGCCAAAAACATTCAGTACTTC. This rearrangement joins TRBV28 to TRBJ2-4; TRBD2 agrees at 11 bases. CDR1 is MDHEN and CDR2 is SYDVKM in the germline V gene. The J segment lost 1 base and the V segment lost 5 bases, leaving 10 bases of the junction unmatched. The CDR3 is 18 residues long.

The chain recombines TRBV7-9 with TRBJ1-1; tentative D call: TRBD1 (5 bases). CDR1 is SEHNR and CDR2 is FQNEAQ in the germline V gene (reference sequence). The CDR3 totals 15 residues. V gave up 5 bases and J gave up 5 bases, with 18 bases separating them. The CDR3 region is CASSPRGGRGTEAFF. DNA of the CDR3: TGTGCCAGCAGCCCCCGGGGGGGTCGGGGGACTGAAGCTTTCTTT.

The CDR3: CASKETSGSEQFF. The CDR3 DNA reads as TGTGCCAGCAAGGAGACTAGCGGGAGCGAGCAGTTCTTC. V and J are TRBV2 and TRBJ2-1, with 12 bases lining up with TRBD2. Losses at the gene ends were 7 bases for V and 10 bases for J; bases not matched to a gene: 5. The germline V gene has CDR1 SNHLY and CDR2 FYNNEI. This CDR3 is 13 amino acids long.

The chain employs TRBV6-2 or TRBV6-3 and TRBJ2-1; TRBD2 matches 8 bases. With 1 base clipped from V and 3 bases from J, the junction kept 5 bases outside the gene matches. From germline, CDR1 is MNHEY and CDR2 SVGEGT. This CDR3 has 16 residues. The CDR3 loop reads CASSYFSGTSYNEQFF. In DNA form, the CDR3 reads TGTGCCAGCAGTTACTTTTCCGGGACTAGCTACAATGAGCAGTTCTTC.

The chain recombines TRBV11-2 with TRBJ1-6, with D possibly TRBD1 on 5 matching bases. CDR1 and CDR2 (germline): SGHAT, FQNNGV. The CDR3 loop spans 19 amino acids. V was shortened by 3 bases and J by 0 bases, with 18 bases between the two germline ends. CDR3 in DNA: TGTGCCAGCAGCTTTAAGGGGTCCCAGACGAGCTCCTATAATTCACCCCTCCACTTT. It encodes CASSFKGSQTSSYNSPLHF.

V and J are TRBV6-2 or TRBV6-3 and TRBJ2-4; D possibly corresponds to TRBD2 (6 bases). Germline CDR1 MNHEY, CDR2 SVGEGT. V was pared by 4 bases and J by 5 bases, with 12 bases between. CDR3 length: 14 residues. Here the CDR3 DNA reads TGTGCCAGCAGTTCCTGGGGAGGACAAAACATTCAGTACTTC. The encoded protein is CASSSWGGQNIQYF.

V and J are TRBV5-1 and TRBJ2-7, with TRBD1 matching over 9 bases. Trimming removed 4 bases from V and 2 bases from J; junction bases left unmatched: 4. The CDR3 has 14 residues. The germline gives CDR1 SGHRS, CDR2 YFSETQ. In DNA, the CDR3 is TGCGCCAGCAGCCCGGGACAGGGACCCTACGAGCAGTACTTC. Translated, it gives CASSPGQGPYEQYF.

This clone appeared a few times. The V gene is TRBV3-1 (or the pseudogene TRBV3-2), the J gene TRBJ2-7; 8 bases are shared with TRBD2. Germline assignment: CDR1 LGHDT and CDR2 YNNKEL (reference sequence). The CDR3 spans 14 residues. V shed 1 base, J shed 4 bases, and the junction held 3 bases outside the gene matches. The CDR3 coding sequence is TGTGCCAGCAGCCAAGGCCTAGCGGGTTACGAGCAGTACTTC. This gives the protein CASSQGLAGYEQYF.

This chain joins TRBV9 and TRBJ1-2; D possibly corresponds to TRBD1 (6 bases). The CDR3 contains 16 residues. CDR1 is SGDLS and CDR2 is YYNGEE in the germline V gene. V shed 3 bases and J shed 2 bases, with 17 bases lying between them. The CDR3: CASSAGWGLINYGYTF. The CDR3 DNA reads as TGTGCCAGCAGCGCCGGGTGGGGGCTGATCAACTATGGCTACACCTTC.

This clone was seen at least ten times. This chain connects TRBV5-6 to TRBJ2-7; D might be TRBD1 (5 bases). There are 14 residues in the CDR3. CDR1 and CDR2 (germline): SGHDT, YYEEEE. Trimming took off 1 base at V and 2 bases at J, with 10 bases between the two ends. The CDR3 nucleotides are TGTGCCAGCAGCTTGCAGGGTCGGACCTACGAGCAGTACTTC. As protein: CASSLQGRTYEQYF.

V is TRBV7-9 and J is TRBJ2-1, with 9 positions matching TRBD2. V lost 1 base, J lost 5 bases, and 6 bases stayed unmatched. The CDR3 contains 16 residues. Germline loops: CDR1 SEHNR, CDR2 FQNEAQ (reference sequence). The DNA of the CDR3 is TGTGCCAGCAGCTTAGGGCTAGCGGGGACTAACAATGAGCAGTTCTTC. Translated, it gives CASSLGLAGTNNEQFF. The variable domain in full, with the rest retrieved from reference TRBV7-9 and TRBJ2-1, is DTGVSQNPRHKITKRGQNVTFRCDPISEHNRLYWYRQTLGQGPEFLTYFQNEAQLEKSRLLSDRFSAERPKGSFSTLEIQRTEQGDSAMYLCASSLGLAGTNNEQFFGPGTRLTVL.

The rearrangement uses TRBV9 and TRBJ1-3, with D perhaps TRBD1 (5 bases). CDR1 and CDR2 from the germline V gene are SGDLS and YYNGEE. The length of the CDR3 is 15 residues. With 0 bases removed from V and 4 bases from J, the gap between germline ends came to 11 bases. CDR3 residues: CASSVASRGGNTIYF. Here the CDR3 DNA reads TGTGCCAGCAGCGTAGCTTCTAGGGGAGGAAACACCATATATTTT.

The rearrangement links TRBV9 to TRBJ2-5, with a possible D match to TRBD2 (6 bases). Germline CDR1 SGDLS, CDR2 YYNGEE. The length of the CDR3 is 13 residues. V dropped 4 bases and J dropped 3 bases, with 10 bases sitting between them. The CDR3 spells CASSRGSEETQYF. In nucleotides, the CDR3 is TGTGCCAGCAGCCGGGGGTCCGAAGAGACCCAGTACTTC. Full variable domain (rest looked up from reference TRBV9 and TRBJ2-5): DSGVTQTPKHLITATGQRVTLRCSPRSGDLSVYWYQQSLDQGLQFLIQYYNGEERAKGNILERFSAQQFPDLHSELNLSSLELGDSALYFCASSRGSEETQYFGPGTRLLVL.

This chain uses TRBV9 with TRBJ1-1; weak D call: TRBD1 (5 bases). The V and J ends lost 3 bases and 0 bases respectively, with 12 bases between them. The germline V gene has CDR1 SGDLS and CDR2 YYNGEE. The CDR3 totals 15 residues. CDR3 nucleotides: TGTGCCAGCAGCGAGGACACGACAGTGAACACTGAAGCTTTCTTT. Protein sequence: CASSEDTTVNTEAFF.

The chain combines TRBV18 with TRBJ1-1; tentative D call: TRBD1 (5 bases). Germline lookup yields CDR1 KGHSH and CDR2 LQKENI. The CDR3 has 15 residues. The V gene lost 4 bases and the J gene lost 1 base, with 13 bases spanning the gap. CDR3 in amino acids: CASSLGGAGNTEAFF. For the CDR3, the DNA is TGTGCCAGCTCACTTGGCGGGGCGGGGAACACTGAAGCTTTCTTT.

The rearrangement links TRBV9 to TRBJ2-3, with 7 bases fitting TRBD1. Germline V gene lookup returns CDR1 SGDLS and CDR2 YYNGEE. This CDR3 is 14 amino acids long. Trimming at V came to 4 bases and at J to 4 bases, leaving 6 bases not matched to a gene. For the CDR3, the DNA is TGTGCCAGCAGCCCGGACAGGTCACCAGATACGCAGTATTTT. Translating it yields CASSPDRSPDTQYF.

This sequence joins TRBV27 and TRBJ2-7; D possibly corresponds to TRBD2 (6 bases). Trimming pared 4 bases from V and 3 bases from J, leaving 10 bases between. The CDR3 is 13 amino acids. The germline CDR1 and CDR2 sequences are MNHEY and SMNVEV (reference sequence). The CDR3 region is CASSSGEVYEQYF. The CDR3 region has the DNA TGTGCCAGCAGTTCGGGGGAGGTCTACGAGCAGTACTTC.

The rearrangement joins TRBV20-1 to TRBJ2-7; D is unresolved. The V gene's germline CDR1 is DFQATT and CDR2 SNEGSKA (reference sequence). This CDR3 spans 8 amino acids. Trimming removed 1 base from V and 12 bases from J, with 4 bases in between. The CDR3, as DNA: TGCAGTGCTAGAGTCGGGTACTTC. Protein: CSARVGYF.

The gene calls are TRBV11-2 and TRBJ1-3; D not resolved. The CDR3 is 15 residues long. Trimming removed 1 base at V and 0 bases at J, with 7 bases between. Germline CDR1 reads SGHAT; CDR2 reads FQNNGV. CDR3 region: CASSLVMSSGNTIYF. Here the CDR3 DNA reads TGTGCCAGCAGCTTAGTGATGAGCTCTGGAAACACCATATATTTT.

This CDR3 reads CASSGRAAGNEQFF. The CDR3 DNA reads TGTGCCAGCAGCGGGCGAGCGGCAGGCAATGAGCAGTTCTTC. This rearrangement joins TRBV9 to TRBJ2-1, with TRBD2 as a possible D gene (5 bases). CDR1 is SGDLS, CDR2 YYNGEE, per germline. Deletions cut 3 bases from V and 6 bases from J, with 13 bases between. This CDR3 is built from 14 residues.

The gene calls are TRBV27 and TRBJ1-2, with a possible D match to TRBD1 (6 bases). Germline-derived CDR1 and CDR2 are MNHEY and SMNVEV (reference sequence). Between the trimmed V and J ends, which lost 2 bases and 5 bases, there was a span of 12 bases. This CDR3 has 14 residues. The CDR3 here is CASSLQGQGYGYTF. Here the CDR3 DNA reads TGTGCCAGCAGTTTACAGGGGCAGGGTTATGGCTACACCTTC.